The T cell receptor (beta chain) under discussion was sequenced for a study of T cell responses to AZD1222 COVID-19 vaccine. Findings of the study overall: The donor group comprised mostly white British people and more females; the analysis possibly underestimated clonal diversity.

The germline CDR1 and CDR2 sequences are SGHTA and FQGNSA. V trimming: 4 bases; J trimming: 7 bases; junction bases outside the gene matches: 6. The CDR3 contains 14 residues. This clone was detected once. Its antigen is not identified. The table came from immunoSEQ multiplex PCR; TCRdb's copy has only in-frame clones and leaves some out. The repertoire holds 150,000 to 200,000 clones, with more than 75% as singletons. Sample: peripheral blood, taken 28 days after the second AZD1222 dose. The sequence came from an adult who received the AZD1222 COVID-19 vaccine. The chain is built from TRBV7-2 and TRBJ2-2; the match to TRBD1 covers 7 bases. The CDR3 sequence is CASSSDRVSGELFF. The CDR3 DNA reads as TGTGCCAGCAGCTCCGACAGGGTTAGCGGGGAGCTGTTTTTT. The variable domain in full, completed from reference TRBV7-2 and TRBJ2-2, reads GAGVSQSPSNKVTEKGKDVELRCDPISGHTALYWYRQSLGQGLEFLIYFQGNSAPDKSGLPSDRFSAERTGGSVSTLTIQRTQQEDSAVYLCASSSDRVSGELFFGEGSRLTVL.